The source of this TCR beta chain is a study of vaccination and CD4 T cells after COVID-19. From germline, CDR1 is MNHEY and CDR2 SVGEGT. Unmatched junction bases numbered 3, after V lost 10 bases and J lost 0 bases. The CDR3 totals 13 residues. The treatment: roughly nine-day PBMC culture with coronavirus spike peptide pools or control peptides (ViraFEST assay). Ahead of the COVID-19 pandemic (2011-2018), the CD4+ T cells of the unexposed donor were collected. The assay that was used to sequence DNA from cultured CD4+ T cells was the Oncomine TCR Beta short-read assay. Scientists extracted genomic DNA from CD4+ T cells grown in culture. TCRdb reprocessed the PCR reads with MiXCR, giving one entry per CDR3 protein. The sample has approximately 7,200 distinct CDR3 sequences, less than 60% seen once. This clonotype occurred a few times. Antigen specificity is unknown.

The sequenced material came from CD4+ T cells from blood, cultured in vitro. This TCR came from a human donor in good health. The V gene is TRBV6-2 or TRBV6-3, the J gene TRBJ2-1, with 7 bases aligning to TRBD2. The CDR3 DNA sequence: TGTGCCACCAGGACTAGCTCCTACAATGAGCAGTTCTTC. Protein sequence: CATRTSSYNEQFF.